The entry that follows covers one TCR beta chain sequence. Regulatory T cells were sorted as CD4+CD25hiCD127low/negative cells. This entry comes from a study of B cell selection in AIRE deficiency. Sequenced by immunoSEQ multiplex PCR; TCRdb stores in-frame clones only, minus some. Of around 20,000 clones in the sample, approximately 94% were seen once. Trimming shortened V by 2 bases and J by 2 bases, and 9 bases separated the two germline ends. Looked up from germline, CDR1 is MDHEN and CDR2 is SYDVKM. CDR3 length: 14 residues. This TCR derives from a human donor with AIRE deficiency. J is TRBJ1-2 and V is TRBV28; D ambiguous. The sequenced material came from Tregs sorted from PBMCs. The CDR3 here is CASSLDGVNYGYTF. CDR3 sequence (DNA): TGTGCCAGCAGTTTAGACGGAGTAAACTATGGCTACACCTTC.